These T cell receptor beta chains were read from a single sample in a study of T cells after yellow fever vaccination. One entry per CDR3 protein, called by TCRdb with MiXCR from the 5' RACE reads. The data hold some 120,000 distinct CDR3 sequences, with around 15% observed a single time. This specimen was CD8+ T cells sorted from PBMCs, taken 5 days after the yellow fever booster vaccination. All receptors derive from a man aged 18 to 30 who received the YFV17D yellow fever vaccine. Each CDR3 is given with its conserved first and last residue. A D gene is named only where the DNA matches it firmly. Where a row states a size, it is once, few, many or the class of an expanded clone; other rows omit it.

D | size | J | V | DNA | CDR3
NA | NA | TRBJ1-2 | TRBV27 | TGTGCCAGCAGTTTATTTCAGGGTAGTGGCTACACCTTC | CASSLFQGSGYTF
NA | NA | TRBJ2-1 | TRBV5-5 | TGTGCCAGCAGCTCCCACTGGGGCACCCAACCTTACAATGAGCAGTTCTTC | CASSSHWGTQPYNEQFF
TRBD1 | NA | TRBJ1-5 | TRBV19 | TGTGCCAGTAAAACCGGGACAGAGTACAATCAGCCCCAGCATTTT | CASKTGTEYNQPQHF
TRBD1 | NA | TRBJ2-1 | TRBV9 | TGTGCCAGCAGCGTCTCCGGGACAGACAATGAGCAGTTCTTC | CASSVSGTDNEQFF
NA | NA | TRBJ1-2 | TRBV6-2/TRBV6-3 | TGTGCCAGCAGTTACCCCATGGGACCGAACGATGGCTACACCTTC | CASSYPMGPNDGYTF
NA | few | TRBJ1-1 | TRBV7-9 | TGTGCCAGCAGCTTTGTGGGGGGGCGACCCGGCGGGACTGAAGCTTTCTTT | CASSFVGGRPGGTEAFF
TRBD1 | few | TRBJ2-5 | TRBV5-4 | TGTGCCAGCAGCTTCTTGGACAGGGGGGAGACCCAGTACTTC | CASSFLDRGETQYF
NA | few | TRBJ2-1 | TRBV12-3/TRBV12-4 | TGTGCCAGCAGTTTAGCGCAGGGTGAGCAGTTCTTC | CASSLAQGEQFF
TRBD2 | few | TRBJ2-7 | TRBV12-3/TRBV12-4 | TGTGCCAGCAGTCCGGGGGGACTAGCGGGGGTTTACGAGCAGTACTTC | CASSPGGLAGVYEQYF
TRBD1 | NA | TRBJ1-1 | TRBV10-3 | TGTGCCATCAGGCATCAGGGGGCGGGCACTGAAGCTTTCTTT | CAIRHQGAGTEAFF
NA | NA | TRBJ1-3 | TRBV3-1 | TGTGCCAGCAGCCAAGATCCCGCTAGAAGTGGAAACACCATATATTTT | CASSQDPARSGNTIYF
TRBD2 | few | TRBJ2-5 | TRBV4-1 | TGCGCCAGCAGCCAAGGAACTAGCCTCGGGAGGGGCCAGTACTTC | CASSQGTSLGRGQYF
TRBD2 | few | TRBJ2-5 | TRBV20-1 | TGTGCCCCAATGGCTAGCGGAGAGACCCAGTACTTC | CAPMASGETQYF
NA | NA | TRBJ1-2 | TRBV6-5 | TGTGCCAGCAGTTACCCCGGCGCTAACTATGGCTACACCTTC | CASSYPGANYGYTF
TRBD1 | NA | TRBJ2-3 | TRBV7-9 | TGTGCCAGCAGCTTTTGGGACAGTGCCACAGATACGCAGTATTTT | CASSFWDSATDTQYF
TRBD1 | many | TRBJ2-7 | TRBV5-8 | TGTGCCAGCAGCTGGGGGGCCGGGACAGGTCTGGCCGAGCAGTACTTC | CASSWGAGTGLAEQYF
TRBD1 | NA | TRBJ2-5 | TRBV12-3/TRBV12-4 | TGTGCCAGCAGCTCACAGGGGGGAGGTGAGACCCAGTACTTC | CASSSQGGGETQYF
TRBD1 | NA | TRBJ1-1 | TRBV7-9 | TGTGCCAGCAGCGTACGCCGGACAGGGTCCCCCCCACGCGCTTTCTTT | CASSVRRTGSPPRAFF
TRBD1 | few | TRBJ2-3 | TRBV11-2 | TGTGCCAGCAGCTTAGAGGACAGGGGGGTAACAGATACGCAGTATTTT | CASSLEDRGVTDTQYF
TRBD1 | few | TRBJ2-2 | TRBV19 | TGTGCCAGTTATTTTGGACAGGGAGTATCCGGGGAGCTGTTTTTT | CASYFGQGVSGELFF
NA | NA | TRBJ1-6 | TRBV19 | TGTGCCAGTACTCCGGGCCACGCGGCACCCCTCCACTTT | CASTPGHAAPLHF
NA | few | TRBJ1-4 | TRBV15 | TGTGCCACCAGCAGAGATCATGATGAAAAACTGTTTTTT | CATSRDHDEKLFF
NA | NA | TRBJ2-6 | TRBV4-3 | TGCGCCAGCAGCCCAGGGGGGCGGGGGGCCACTGGGGCCAACGTCCTGACTTTC | CASSPGGRGATGANVLTF
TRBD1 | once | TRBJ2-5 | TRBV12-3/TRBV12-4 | TGTGCCAGCAGTTCAGGGGGCGGCGGGGAGACCCAGTACTTC | CASSSGGGGETQYF
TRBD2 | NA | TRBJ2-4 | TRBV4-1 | TGCGCCAGCAGCCAAGTGGCCCTTGGTAGCGGGGGTGCCCCCCGCCAAGAAAACATTCAGTACTTC | CASSQVALGSGGAPRQENIQYF
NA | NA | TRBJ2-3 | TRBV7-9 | TGTGCCAGCAGGCCCCGGACCCAAGATACGCAGTATTTT | CASRPRTQDTQYF
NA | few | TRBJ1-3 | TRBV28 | TGTGCCAGCAGTTTATTCGGCTCTGGAAACACCATATATTTT | CASSLFGSGNTIYF
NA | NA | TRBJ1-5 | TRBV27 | TGTGCCAGCAGCTTGACGACCCCTGAGGTCGGTTATAGCAATCAGCCCCAGCATTTT | CASSLTTPEVGYSNQPQHF
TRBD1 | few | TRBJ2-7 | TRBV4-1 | TGCGCCAGCAGCCAACGTGTAGGGGGCAACGGGTTCTACGAGCAGTACTTC | CASSQRVGGNGFYEQYF
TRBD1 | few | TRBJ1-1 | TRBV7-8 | TGTGCCAGCAGCTTACCTACAGGGGAGACTGAAGCTTTCTTT | CASSLPTGETEAFF
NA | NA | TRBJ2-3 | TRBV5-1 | TGCGCCAGCAGCTGGACGGACAGCACAGATACGCAGTATTTT | CASSWTDSTDTQYF
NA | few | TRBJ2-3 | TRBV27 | TGTGCCAGCAGTTCGCTGAACACAGATACGCAGTATTTT | CASSSLNTDTQYF
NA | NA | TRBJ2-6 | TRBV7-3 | TGTGCCAGCAGCTTATCGGAGAATGGGGCCAACGTCCTGACTTTC | CASSLSENGANVLTF
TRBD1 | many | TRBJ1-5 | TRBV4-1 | TGCGCCAGCAGCTTCCGGGACAGCATTTTTCAGCCCCAGCATTTT | CASSFRDSIFQPQHF
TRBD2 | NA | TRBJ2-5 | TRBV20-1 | TGCAGTGCTAGTGTCTCTAGCGGGAAGACCCAGTACTTC | CSASVSSGKTQYF
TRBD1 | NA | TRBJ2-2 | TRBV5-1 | TGCGCCAGCAGTCTCCGGGACAGGGGATCCGGGGAGCTGTTTTTT | CASSLRDRGSGELFF
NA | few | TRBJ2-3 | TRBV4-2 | TGTGCCAGCAGCCAAGATCGGGGAAGCGGGGATACGCAGTATTTT | CASSQDRGSGDTQYF
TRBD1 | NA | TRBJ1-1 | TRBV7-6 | TGTGCCAGCAGCTTAATAGGCGGGACAGGGTTGAACACTGAAGCTTTCTTT | CASSLIGGTGLNTEAFF
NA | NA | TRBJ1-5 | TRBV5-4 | TGTGCCAGCAGCCTGGGAGGGGAGACCCAGCATTTT | CASSLGGETQHF
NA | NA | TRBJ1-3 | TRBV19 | TGTGCCAGTAGTCCGACCGCGAGCTCTGGAAACACCATATATTTT | CASSPTASSGNTIYF
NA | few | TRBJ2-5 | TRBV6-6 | TGTGCCAGCAGTTACCCCCTTGTTGGCGGAGAAAGCCAAGAGACCCAGTACTTC | CASSYPLVGGESQETQYF
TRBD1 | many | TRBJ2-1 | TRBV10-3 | TGTGCCATCAGGGGACAGGGGGGCTGGAATGAGCAGTTCTTC | CAIRGQGGWNEQFF
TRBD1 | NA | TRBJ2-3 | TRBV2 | TGTGCCAGCAGGGGGACAGGGGGTACAGATACGCAGTATTTT | CASRGTGGTDTQYF
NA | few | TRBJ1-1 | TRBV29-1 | TGCAGCGTTGAGTCGAACAGGGAGAACACTGAAGCTTTCTTT | CSVESNRENTEAFF
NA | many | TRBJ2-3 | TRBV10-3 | TGTGCCATCAGTGGAGGAGGGGGCACAGATACGCAGTATTTT | CAISGGGGTDTQYF
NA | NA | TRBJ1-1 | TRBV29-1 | TGCAACGTTGTTGGTGTGGAGAACACTGAAGCTTTCTTT | CNVVGVENTEAFF
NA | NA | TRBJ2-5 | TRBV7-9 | TGTGCCAGCAGCTTAGTCGCAACCACCCAAACGGCTCGTTGGACCCAGTACTTC | CASSLVATTQTARWTQYF
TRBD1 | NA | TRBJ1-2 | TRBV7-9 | TGTGCCAGCAGCTCCGGACAGGGATGGGAACATGGCTACACCTTC | CASSSGQGWEHGYTF
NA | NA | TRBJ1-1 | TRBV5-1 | TGCGCCAGCAGCTTAAATGCGGGAGCTGAAGCTTTCTTT | CASSLNAGAEAFF
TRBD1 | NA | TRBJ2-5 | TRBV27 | TGTGCCAGCAGTTTAATAGCAGGGGGTCTTGAGACCCAGTACTTC | CASSLIAGGLETQYF
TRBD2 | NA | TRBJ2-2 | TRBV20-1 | TGCAGTGCTAGAGATACCGAGCGGGGGGACACCGGGGAGCTGTTTTTT | CSARDTERGDTGELFF
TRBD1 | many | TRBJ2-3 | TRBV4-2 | TGTGCCAGCAGCCAAGAGGGACAGGGGGGTGCAGATACGCAGTATTTT | CASSQEGQGGADTQYF